What follows are 19 T cell receptor beta chains derived from one specimen sequenced in a study of early T cells in non-severe SARS-CoV-2 infection. TCRdb processed the 5' RACE reads anew with MiXCR; each CDR3 protein has one entry. This table has 65,000 to 90,000 distinct CDR3 sequences, roughly 12% appearing once. Sequenced input: whole blood. The source is an adult who was a healthcare worker with PCR-confirmed SARS-CoV-2 infection or an uninfected control (not recorded which).

This clonotype has a count of ten or more. V and J are TRBV12-2 and TRBJ1-5. TRBV12-2 is an annotated pseudogene. This CDR3 spans 15 amino acids. Here the CDR3 DNA reads TGTGCAAGTCGCTTAAGAAGGTCGGTGTATCAGCCCCAGCATTTT. Its protein is CASRLRRSVYQPQHF.

The sample holds a few counts of this clonotype. The chain has TRBV5-6 and TRBJ1-4; the D is unclear. This CDR3 spans 14 amino acids. V was shortened by 4 bases and J by 8 bases, with 15 bases between the two germline ends. Per germline, CDR1 SGHDT and CDR2 YYEEEE. In nucleotides, the CDR3 is TGTGCCAGCAGCAAACTGGAGGGTGGCGAAAAACTGTTTTTT. Residues: CASSKLEGGEKLFF.

This clonotype has more than one count but fewer than ten. The V and J genes are TRBV2 and TRBJ2-1; 7 positions match TRBD1. Germline CDR1 SNHLY, CDR2 FYNNEI. The ends lost 5 bases at V and 8 bases at J; junction bases unmatched: 12. The CDR3 contains 15 residues. The CDR3 DNA reads as TGTGCCAGCAGTTTGGGACAGAGTTTCTTTGATGAGCAGTTCTTC. This translates into CASSLGQSFFDEQFF.

This clonotype was detected a few times. This chain joins TRBV20-1 and TRBJ2-3, with 10 bases matching TRBD1. CDR1 and CDR2 from the germline V gene are DFQATT and SNEGSKA (reference sequence). This CDR3 is built from 14 residues. V trimming: 2 bases; J trimming: 4 bases; junction bases outside the gene matches: 3. The CDR3 is CSARPGTGADTQYF. The CDR3 bases are TGCAGTGCTAGACCCGGGACAGGGGCAGATACGCAGTATTTT.

This clonotype was observed many times. This chain links TRBV6-2 or TRBV6-3 with TRBJ2-3, with TRBD2 identical over 11 bases. The germline V gene has CDR1 MNHEY and CDR2 SVGEGT. J gave up 1 base and V 0 bases, and 6 bases lay outside the gene matches. This CDR3 is built from 18 residues. The CDR3 loop reads CASSYSVRTSGRTDTQYF. CDR3 DNA sequence: TGTGCCAGCAGTTACTCGGTACGGACTAGCGGGCGCACAGATACGCAGTATTTT.

This clonotype showed up just a few times. The rearrangement uses TRBV5-1 and TRBJ2-1; no firm D call. CDR1 is SGHRS and CDR2 is YFSETQ in the germline V gene. Trimming cost V 4 bases and J 4 bases, with 6 bases left between them. CDR3 size: 12 residues. The DNA of the CDR3 is TGCGCCAGCAGCCCTAATTACAATGAGCAGTTCTTC. This translates into CASSPNYNEQFF.

The rearrangement uses TRBV18 and TRBJ2-1, with D unclear. Trimming took off 3 bases at V and 5 bases at J, with 8 bases between the two ends. CDR3 length: 13 amino acids. Per germline, CDR1 KGHSH and CDR2 LQKENI. As DNA, the CDR3 is TGTGCCAGCTCACCGCAGGACCACAATGAGCAGTTCTTC. Its translation: CASSPQDHNEQFF.

The chain is built from TRBV28 and TRBJ2-3; D is possibly TRBD2 (5 bases). Trimming shortened V by 6 bases and J by 4 bases, and 20 bases separated the two germline ends. The CDR3 totals 16 residues. In germline, CDR1 is MDHEN, CDR2 SYDVKM. The CDR3 DNA reads as TGTGCCAGCAGCCGATCTAGCCACCGAGTCGCAGATACGCAGTATTTT. This encodes CASSRSSHRVADTQYF.

This clonotype has only a few counts. This chain joins TRBV19 and TRBJ1-5; no reliable D call. V was cut by 4 bases and J by 1 base, with 17 bases left in between. Germline V gene data show CDR1 as LNHDA and CDR2 as SQIVND (reference sequence). The CDR3 consists of 17 residues. CDR3 DNA: TGTGCCAGTAGTAAAAGTAACAGTCTTAGGAGCAATCAGCCCCAGCATTTT. It codes for CASSKSNSLRSNQPQHF.

In its sample, this clonotype was seen many times. V gene TRBV28 combines with J gene TRBJ2-4, with 7 bases aligning to TRBD2. V lost 6 bases and J lost 6; bases outside the gene matches: 20. The CDR3 length is 18 residues. Germline CDR1 and CDR2: MDHEN and SYDVKM. CDR3 in amino acids: CASSPMGGMSGTGNIQYF. The CDR3 DNA reads as TGTGCCAGCAGCCCGATGGGGGGAATGAGCGGGACGGGAAACATTCAGTACTTC.

This clonotype was seen more than once but under ten times. The chain has TRBV14 and TRBJ2-1; D is possibly TRBD2 (5 bases). In germline, CDR1 is SGHDN, CDR2 FVKESK. With 10 bases removed from V and 3 bases from J, the gap between germline ends came to 19 bases. The CDR3 runs to 15 residues. The CDR3 sequence: CATTRGRRFYNEQFF. The DNA of the CDR3 is TGTGCCACCACTAGAGGTAGGAGGTTCTACAATGAGCAGTTCTTC.

This clonotype was picked up many times. The chain combines TRBV20-1 with TRBJ2-2; D remains ambiguous. The germline V and J ends were trimmed by 3 bases and 2 bases, with 7 bases remaining between them. CDR3 length: 13 amino acids. Germline values: CDR1 DFQATT, CDR2 SNEGSKA (reference sequence). CDR3 protein: CSASHTNTGELFF. The CDR3 DNA follows: TGCAGTGCTAGTCACACAAACACCGGGGAGCTGTTTTTT.

The chain links TRBV7-9 to TRBJ1-2, with TRBD1 as a possible D gene (5 bases). The length of the CDR3 is 13 residues. Trimming pared 4 bases from V and 8 bases from J, leaving 14 bases between. In germline, CDR1 is SEHNR, CDR2 FQNEAQ (reference sequence). The CDR3 coding sequence is TGTGCCAGCAGCTCCGAATGGGGGAGCGGCTACACCTTC. The encoded protein is CASSSEWGSGYTF.

The CDR3 region is CSAVGQRGPAYEQYF. For the CDR3, the DNA is TGCAGTGCCGTAGGGCAGCGGGGGCCCGCCTACGAGCAGTACTTC. The chain combines TRBV20-1 with TRBJ2-7; 8 bases are a match to TRBD2. Germline loops: CDR1 DFQATT, CDR2 SNEGSKA (reference sequence). Trimming took 6 bases from V and 2 from J; bases not matched to a gene: 12. This CDR3 is 15 amino acids long.

This sequence joins TRBV12-3 or TRBV12-4 and TRBJ1-2; D uncertain. The CDR3 spans 14 residues. Between the trimmed V and J ends, which lost 5 bases and 8 bases, there was a span of 18 bases. The CDR3 loop reads CASSRGLLALGYTF. The CDR3, as DNA: TGTGCCAGCAGTCGGGGTCTCCTGGCTTTAGGCTACACCTTC.

In this sample, this clonotype turned up many times. The rearrangement uses TRBV11-3 and TRBJ2-1; D remains ambiguous. The germline gives CDR1 SGHNT, CDR2 YENEEA. The CDR3 loop spans 13 amino acids. Trimming took 4 bases from V and 6 from J, leaving 10 bases between them. CDR3: CASSSWTSNEQFF. In DNA, the CDR3 is TGTGCCAGCAGCTCCTGGACCTCCAATGAGCAGTTCTTC.

This sequence joins TRBV6-2 or TRBV6-3 and TRBJ2-1; tentatively, D is TRBD1 (5 bases). Trimming took off 4 bases at V and 7 bases at J, with 17 bases between the two ends. Germline-derived CDR1 and CDR2 are MNHEY and SVGEGT. The CDR3 is made up of 15 amino acids. The CDR3 DNA is TGTGCCAGCAGTTCCTACCCTCAGGGCCTGAATGAGCAGTTCTTC. Amino acid sequence: CASSSYPQGLNEQFF.

The V call is TRBV30, the J call TRBJ1-6; perhaps TRBD1 as D (5 bases). Deletions cut 8 bases from V and 0 bases from J, with 11 bases between. The germline V gene encodes CDR1 GTSNPN and CDR2 SVGIG (reference sequence). The CDR3 extends over 14 amino acids. CDR3 DNA sequence: TGTGCCGGGACCAGCTACTCCTATAATTCACCCCTCCACTTT. Its translation: CAGTSYSYNSPLHF.

The chain joins TRBV7-9 to TRBJ1-2; tentative D call: TRBD1 (5 bases). V was pared by 5 bases and J by 4 bases, with 11 bases between. Germline V CDR1 and CDR2: SEHNR, FQNEAQ (reference sequence). The CDR3 covers 13 residues. CDR3 DNA: TGTGCCAGCAGCCCAGACAGCACCTATGGCTACACCTTC. Its protein is CASSPDSTYGYTF.